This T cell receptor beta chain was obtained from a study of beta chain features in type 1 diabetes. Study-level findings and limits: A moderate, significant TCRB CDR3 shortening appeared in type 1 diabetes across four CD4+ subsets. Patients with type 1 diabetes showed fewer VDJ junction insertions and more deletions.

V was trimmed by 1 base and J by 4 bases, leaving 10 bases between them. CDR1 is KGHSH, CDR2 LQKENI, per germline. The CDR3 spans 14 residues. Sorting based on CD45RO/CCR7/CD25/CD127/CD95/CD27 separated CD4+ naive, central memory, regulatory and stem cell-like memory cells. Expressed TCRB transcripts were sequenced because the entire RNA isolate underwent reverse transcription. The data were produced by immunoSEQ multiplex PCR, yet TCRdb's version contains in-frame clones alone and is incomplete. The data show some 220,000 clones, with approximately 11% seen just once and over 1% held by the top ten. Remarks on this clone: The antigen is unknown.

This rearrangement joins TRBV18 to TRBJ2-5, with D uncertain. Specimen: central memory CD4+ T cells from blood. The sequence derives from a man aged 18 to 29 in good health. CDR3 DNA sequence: TGTGCCAGCTCACCACTCCTCGGGCTAGAGACCCAGTACTTC. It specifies CASSPLLGLETQYF.